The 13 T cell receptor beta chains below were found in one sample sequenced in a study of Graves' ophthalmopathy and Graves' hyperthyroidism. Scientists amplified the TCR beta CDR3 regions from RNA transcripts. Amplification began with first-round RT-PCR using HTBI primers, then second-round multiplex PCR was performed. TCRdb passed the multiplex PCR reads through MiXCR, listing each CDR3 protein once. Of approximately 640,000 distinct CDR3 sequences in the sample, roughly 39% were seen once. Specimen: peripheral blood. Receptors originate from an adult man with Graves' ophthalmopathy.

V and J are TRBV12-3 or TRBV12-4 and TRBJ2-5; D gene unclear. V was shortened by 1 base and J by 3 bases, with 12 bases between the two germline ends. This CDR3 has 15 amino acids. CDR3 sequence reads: CASSLELYSEETQYF. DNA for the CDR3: TGTGCCAGCAGTTTAGAGTTGTACAGCGAAGAGACCCAGTACTTC.

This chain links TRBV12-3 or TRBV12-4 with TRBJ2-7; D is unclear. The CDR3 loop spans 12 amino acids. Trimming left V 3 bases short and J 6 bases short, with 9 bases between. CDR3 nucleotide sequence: TGTGCCAGCAGTTTTCAGTTTTCCGAGCAGTACTTC. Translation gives CASSFQFSEQYF.

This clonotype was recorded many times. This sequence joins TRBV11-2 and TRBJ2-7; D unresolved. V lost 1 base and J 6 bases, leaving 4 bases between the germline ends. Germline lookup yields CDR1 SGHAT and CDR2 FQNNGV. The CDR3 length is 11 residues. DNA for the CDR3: TGTGCCAGCAGCTTAGTAGTCGAGCAGTACTTC. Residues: CASSLVVEQYF.

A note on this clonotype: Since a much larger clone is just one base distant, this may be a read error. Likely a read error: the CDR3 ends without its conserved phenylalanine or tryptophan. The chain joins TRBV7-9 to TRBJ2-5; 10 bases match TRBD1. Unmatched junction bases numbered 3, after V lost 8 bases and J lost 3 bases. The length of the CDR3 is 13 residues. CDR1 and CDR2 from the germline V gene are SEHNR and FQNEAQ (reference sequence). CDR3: CASRTGGKETQYS. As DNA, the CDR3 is TGTGCCAGCCGGACAGGGGGGAAAGAGACCCAGTACTCC.

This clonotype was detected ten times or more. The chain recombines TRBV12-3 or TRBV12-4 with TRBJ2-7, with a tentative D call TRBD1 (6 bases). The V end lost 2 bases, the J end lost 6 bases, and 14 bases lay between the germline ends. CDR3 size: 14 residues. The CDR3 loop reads CASSLQDSPGEQYF. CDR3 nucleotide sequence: TGTGCCAGCAGTTTACAGGACAGCCCCGGCGAGCAGTACTTC.

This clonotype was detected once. CDR3 nucleotide sequence: TGCAGTGCTAGAGATAGGGTTGGTGGCTACACCTTC. Amino acid sequence: CSARDRVGGYTF. V usage is TRBV20-1 and J usage is TRBJ1-2; D ambiguous. Germline V lookup: CDR1 DFQATT, CDR2 SNEGSKA (reference sequence). V dropped 0 bases and J dropped 7 bases, with 9 bases sitting between them. CDR3 length: 12 residues.

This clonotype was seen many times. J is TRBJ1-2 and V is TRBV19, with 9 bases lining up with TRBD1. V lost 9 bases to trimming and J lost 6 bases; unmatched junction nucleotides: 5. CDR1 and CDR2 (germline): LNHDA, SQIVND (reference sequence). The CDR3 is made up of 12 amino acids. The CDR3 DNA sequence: TGTGCCAGCCTACAGGGGGCCAATGGCTACACCTTC. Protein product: CASLQGANGYTF.

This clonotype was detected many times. Here the CDR3 DNA reads TGTGCCAGCAGTGTCGGCACTCAGAAGACCCAGTACTTC. It is translated as CASSVGTQKTQYF. This sequence joins TRBV2 and TRBJ2-5, with D hard to call. Trimming cost V 4 bases and J 6 bases, with 12 bases left between them. Germline assignment: CDR1 SNHLY and CDR2 FYNNEI. The CDR3 totals 13 residues. Variable domain in full (rest from reference TRBV2 and TRBJ2-5): EPEVTQTPSHQVTQMGQEVILRCVPISNHLYFYWYRQILGQKVEFLVSFYNNEISEKSEIFDDQFSVERPDGSNFTLKIRSTKLEDSAMYFCASSVGTQKTQYFGPGTRLLVL.

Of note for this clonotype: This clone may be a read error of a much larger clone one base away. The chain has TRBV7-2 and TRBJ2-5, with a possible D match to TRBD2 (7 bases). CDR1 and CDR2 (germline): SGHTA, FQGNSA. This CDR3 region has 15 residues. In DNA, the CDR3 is TGTGCCAGCAGCTTAGGCGGGGGCATTGGAGGGACCCAGGACTTC. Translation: CASSLGGGIGGTQDF.

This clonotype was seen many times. The CDR3 bases are TGTGCCAGCAGCTTAGACCCAGGACAGGGGGCGATAGGCTACACCTTC. Amino acid sequence: CASSLDPGQGAIGYTF. This rearrangement joins TRBV11-3 to TRBJ1-2; 11 bases match TRBD1. Germline CDR1 and CDR2: SGHNT and YENEEA. The CDR3 runs 16 residues. V lost 0 bases to trimming and J lost 8 bases; unmatched junction nucleotides: 8.

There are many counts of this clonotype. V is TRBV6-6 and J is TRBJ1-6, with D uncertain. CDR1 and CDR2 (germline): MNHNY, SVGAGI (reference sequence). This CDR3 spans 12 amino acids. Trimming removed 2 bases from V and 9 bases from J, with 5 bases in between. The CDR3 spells CASSYNRSPLHF. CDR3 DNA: TGTGCCAGCAGTTACAACCGTTCACCCCTCCACTTT.

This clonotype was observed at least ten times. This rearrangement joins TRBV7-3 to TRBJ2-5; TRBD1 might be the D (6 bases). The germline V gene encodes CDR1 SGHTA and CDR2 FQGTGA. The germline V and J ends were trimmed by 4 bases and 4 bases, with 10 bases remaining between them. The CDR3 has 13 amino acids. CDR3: CASSSNRVETQYF. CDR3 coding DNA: TGTGCCAGCAGCTCGAACAGGGTAGAGACCCAGTACTTC.

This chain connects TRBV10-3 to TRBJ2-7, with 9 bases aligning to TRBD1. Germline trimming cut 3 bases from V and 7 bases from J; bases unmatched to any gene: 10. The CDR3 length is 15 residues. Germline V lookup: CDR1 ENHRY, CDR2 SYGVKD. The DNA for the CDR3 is TGTGCCATCAGTGACGGCGGGACAGGGCAAAGGGAGCAGTACTTC. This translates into CAISDGGTGQREQYF.